This passage covers 31 T cell receptor beta chains from one sample sequenced in a study of cytomegalovirus exposure and HLA in healthy donors. The PCR was carried out with 60 Vbeta primers and 13 Jbeta primers. TCRdb's copy holds only in-frame clones and misses some; the assay was immunoSEQ multiplex PCR. The sample has about 77,000 clones; approximately 78% are singletons. The source material was PBMCs. The receptor source for this set is a man aged 35-49 years in good health and CMV-seronegative.

This chain connects TRBV28 to TRBJ1-1; D possibly corresponds to TRBD1 (5 bases). Per the germline V gene, CDR1 is MDHEN and CDR2 is SYDVKM. Trimming took off 7 bases at V and 1 base at J, with 10 bases between the two ends. The CDR3 is 13 residues long. The CDR3 nucleotides read TGTGCCAGCACCTTAGGGGCGAACACTGAAGCTTTCTTT. Translated, it gives CASTLGANTEAFF.

This rearrangement joins TRBV6-6 to TRBJ2-2; 11 bases line up with TRBD2. Germline V gene sequence: CDR1 MNHNY, CDR2 SVGAGI (reference sequence). The junction had 2 bases not matched to a gene; V was cut back by 5 bases and J by 6 bases. This CDR3 region has 14 residues. CDR3 nucleotides: TGTGCCAGCAGTACTAGCGGGAGTCCCGGGGAGCTGTTTTTT. Its protein product is CASSTSGSPGELFF.

The chain is built from TRBV7-3 and TRBJ2-3; maybe TRBD1 (6 bases). V gave up 2 bases and J gave up 1 base, with 10 bases separating them. The CDR3 consists of 15 residues. Looked up from germline, CDR1 is SGHTA and CDR2 is FQGTGA. CDR3 loop: CASSLGAGGTDTQYF. In nucleotides, the CDR3 is TGTGCCAGCAGCTTAGGGGCAGGGGGCACAGATACGCAGTATTTT.

This clone was recorded a few times. CDR3 bases: TGTGCCAGCACTACCGGGACAGGCACAGATACGCAGTATTTT. Translation gives CASTTGTGTDTQYF. The chain links TRBV6-1 to TRBJ2-3; 7 bases fit TRBD1. The CDR3 length is 14 residues. J gave up 1 base and V 7 bases, and 5 bases lay outside the gene matches. Germline V gene data show CDR1 as MNHNS and CDR2 as SASEGT.

J is TRBJ1-6 and V is TRBV19; D perhaps matches TRBD1 (6 bases). Germline V CDR1 and CDR2: LNHDA, SQIVND (reference sequence). The CDR3 runs to 14 residues. Trimming stripped 7 bases from V and 7 bases from J, with 14 bases between. The DNA for the CDR3 is TGTGCCAGTACCCCGACAGGCATGAATTCACCCCTCCACTTT. This sequence encodes CASTPTGMNSPLHF.

The chain recombines TRBV29-1 with TRBJ2-5; the match to TRBD2 covers 7 bases. Losses at the gene ends were 6 bases for V and 11 bases for J; bases not matched to a gene: 12. The length of the CDR3 is 12 residues. Germline V lookup: CDR1 SQVTM, CDR2 ANQGSEA. The CDR3 sequence: CSVAGGSGEQYF. CDR3 DNA: TGCAGCGTGGCTGGAGGGAGCGGGGAGCAGTACTTC.

This chain connects TRBV11-2 to TRBJ2-1; TRBD2 is a possible D gene (5 bases). The CDR3 length is 16 residues. V lost 1 base, J lost 0 bases, and 10 bases lay in between. The germline V gene has CDR1 SGHAT and CDR2 FQNNGV. The CDR3 bases are TGTGCCAGCAGCTTAGGGCGGGCGAGCTCCTACAATGAGCAGTTCTTC. Translation: CASSLGRASSYNEQFF.

This chain links TRBV30 with TRBJ2-3; 9 positions match TRBD2. Germline assignment: CDR1 GTSNPN and CDR2 SVGIG (reference sequence). The CDR3 consists of 16 residues. The V and J ends lost 2 bases and 2 bases, in that order; junction bases with no gene match: 8. The CDR3 DNA follows: TGTGCCTGGAGTCCAGGGGTAGCGGGGGTCACAGATACGCAGTATTTT. This codes for CAWSPGVAGVTDTQYF. The full variable domain, with the rest looked up from reference TRBV30 and TRBJ2-3, is SQTIHQWPATLVQPVGSPLSLECTVEGTSNPNLYWYRQAAGRGLQLLFYSVGIGQISSEVPQNLSASRPQDRQFILSSKKLLLSDSGFYLCAWSPGVAGVTDTQYFGPGTRLTVL.

The V gene is TRBV5-6, the J gene TRBJ2-1; 12 positions match TRBD2. Per germline, CDR1 SGHDT and CDR2 YYEEEE. V gave up 2 bases and J gave up 9 bases; unmatched junction bases: 6. The CDR3 spans 15 residues. CDR3 sequence reads: CASSFRASGGGEQFF. The CDR3 nucleotides are TGTGCCAGCAGCTTCCGCGCTAGCGGGGGGGGTGAGCAGTTCTTC. Looking up the rest from reference TRBV5-6 and TRBJ2-1 gives the full variable domain: DAGVTQSPTHLIKTRGQQVTLRCSPKSGHDTVSWYQQALGQGPQFIFQYYEEEERQRGNFPDRFSGHQFPNYSSELNVNALLLGDSALYLCASSFRASGGGEQFFGPGTRLTVL.

V and J are TRBV19 and TRBJ2-7, with TRBD1 identical over 10 bases. The CDR3 is 17 amino acids. Germline-derived CDR1 and CDR2 are LNHDA and SQIVND (reference sequence). Losses at the gene ends were 5 bases for V and 3 bases for J; bases not matched to a gene: 13. The CDR3 reads CASSARLTGGLFYEQYF. Here the CDR3 DNA reads TGTGCCAGTAGTGCTCGACTGACAGGGGGCCTATTCTACGAGCAGTACTTC. The variable domain in full, completed from reference TRBV19 and TRBJ2-7, reads DGGITQSPKYLFRKEGQNVTLSCEQNLNHDAMYWYRQDPGQGLRLIYYSQIVNDFQKGDIAEGYSVSREKKESFPLTVTSAQKNPTAFYLCASSARLTGGLFYEQYFGPGTRLTVT.

This clone occurred once. The chain employs TRBV5-6 and TRBJ2-7; the match to TRBD1 covers 9 bases. Unmatched junction bases numbered 5, after V lost 4 bases and J lost 0 bases. In germline, CDR1 is SGHDT, CDR2 YYEEEE. This CDR3 is built from 15 residues. The CDR3 bases are TGTGCCAGCAGCCGTGGGACAGGGAGCTCCTACGAGCAGTACTTC. This encodes CASSRGTGSSYEQYF.

By sample fraction, this clone is medium-sized. The chain is built from TRBV6-4 and TRBJ2-1; 10 bases line up with TRBD2. V shed 8 bases, J shed 0 bases, and the junction held 13 bases outside the gene matches. The germline CDR1 and CDR2 sequences are MRHNA and SNTAGT. The CDR3 sequence is 18 residues long. CDR3 DNA sequence: TGTGCCAGCTCGAGGTCGACTAGCGGGTCGGTCTCCTACAATGAGCAGTTCTTC. Its translation is CASSRSTSGSVSYNEQFF.

This clone has only one observation. The V and J genes are TRBV4-3 and TRBJ2-7; 8 bases are a match to TRBD1. This CDR3 is built from 15 residues. In germline, CDR1 is LGHNA, CDR2 YSLEER. V shed 2 bases, J shed 5 bases, and the junction held 8 bases outside the gene matches. Here the CDR3 reads CASSQRAGGSDEQYF. The DNA of the CDR3 is TGCGCCAGCAGCCAAAGGGCAGGGGGCAGCGACGAGCAGTACTTC.

Only one count was recorded for this clone. J is TRBJ1-3 and V is TRBV27; D might be TRBD1 (6 bases). Germline loops: CDR1 MNHEY, CDR2 SMNVEV (reference sequence). V gave up 2 bases and J gave up 2 bases, with 10 bases separating them. The CDR3 has 15 amino acids. The CDR3, as DNA: TGTGCCAGCAGTTTAACCTACAGGGCTGGAAACACCATATATTTT. Protein sequence: CASSLTYRAGNTIYF.

This clone occurred once. V and J are TRBV28 and TRBJ1-1; 7 bases are shared with TRBD1. Trimming at V came to 3 bases and at J to 1 base, leaving 2 bases not matched to a gene. Per germline, CDR1 MDHEN and CDR2 SYDVKM. This CDR3 has 14 residues. The CDR3 region is CASSFRGRNTEAFF. CDR3 nucleotides: TGTGCCAGCAGTTTCAGGGGGAGGAACACTGAAGCTTTCTTT.

This chain connects TRBV30 to TRBJ1-2, with D perhaps matching TRBD1 (5 bases). CDR1 GTSNPN and CDR2 SVGIG come from the germline V gene (reference sequence). V was cut by 3 bases and J by 4 bases, with 12 bases left in between. CDR3 size: 13 residues. The CDR3 sequence: CAWSAQGTYGYTF. CDR3 coding DNA: TGTGCCTGGAGCGCGCAGGGAACCTATGGCTACACCTTC. Together with reference TRBV30 and TRBJ1-2, the CDR3 gives the full variable domain: SQTIHQWPATLVQPVGSPLSLECTVEGTSNPNLYWYRQAAGRGLQLLFYSVGIGQISSEVPQNLSASRPQDRQFILSSKKLLLSDSGFYLCAWSAQGTYGYTFGSGTRLTVV.

The V and J genes are TRBV18 and TRBJ2-7; TRBD2 matches at 13 bases. CDR3 length: 18 amino acids. The trim removed 3 bases at V and 3 bases at J, leaving 11 bases unmatched. CDR1 and CDR2 from the germline V gene are KGHSH and LQKENI. In DNA form, the CDR3 reads TGTGCCAGCTCACCCATTTCCGGGACTAGCGGGAATAACTACGAGCAGTACTTC. It translates to CASSPISGTSGNNYEQYF.

This sequence joins TRBV28 and TRBJ1-4; possibly TRBD1 for D (6 bases). V lost 5 bases to trimming and J lost 8 bases, with 15 bases between them. Germline CDR1 MDHEN, CDR2 SYDVKM. The CDR3 has 14 amino acids. CDR3 amino acids: CASSRQGQLEKLFF. The CDR3 DNA reads as TGTGCCAGCAGTCGCCAGGGGCAATTAGAAAAACTGTTTTTT.

The J gene is TRBJ2-1, the V gene TRBV7-9, with a weak D call TRBD2 (6 bases). The CDR3 is 12 amino acids. Germline-derived CDR1 and CDR2 are SEHNR and FQNEAQ (reference sequence). V shed 5 bases and J shed 7 bases, with 9 bases lying between them. Here the CDR3 reads CASSAGTNEQFF. The CDR3, as DNA: TGTGCCAGCAGCGCCGGGACTAATGAGCAGTTCTTC.

This clone was found a few times. The chain has TRBV29-1 and TRBJ2-1; 8 bases match TRBD2. The length of the CDR3 is 15 residues. Germline V gene lookup returns CDR1 SQVTM and CDR2 ANQGSEA. With 7 bases clipped from V and 0 bases from J, the junction kept 8 bases outside the gene matches. The CDR3 here is CSAVGSGSSYNEQFF. In nucleotides, the CDR3 is TGCAGCGCTGTGGGGAGCGGGAGCTCCTACAATGAGCAGTTCTTC.

The gene calls are TRBV6-6 and TRBJ2-3, with D tentatively TRBD1 (5 bases). The length of the CDR3 is 16 residues. Trimming took 1 base from V and 5 from J, leaving 16 bases between them. Germline assignment: CDR1 MNHNY and CDR2 SVGAGI (reference sequence). CDR3 DNA: TGTGCCAGCAGTTACTTTGGGCAGGGTATAGTAGATACGCAGTATTTT. Translating it yields CASSYFGQGIVDTQYF.

This chain links TRBV6-5 with TRBJ1-2, with 7 bases that match TRBD1. Trimming removed 5 bases from V and 4 bases from J; junction bases left unmatched: 7. Germline CDR1 is MNHEY and CDR2 is SVGAGI. The CDR3 runs 14 residues. The chain's CDR3 is CASSPPGQSYGYTF. The CDR3 DNA sequence: TGTGCCAGCAGTCCCCCGGGACAGTCCTATGGCTACACCTTC.

This clone has only one observation. V usage is TRBV18 and J usage is TRBJ2-7, with D possibly matching TRBD1 (6 bases). This CDR3 region has 14 residues. Germline assignment: CDR1 KGHSH and CDR2 LQKENI. Trimming shortened V by 4 bases and J by 2 bases, and 12 bases separated the two germline ends. For the CDR3, the DNA is TGTGCCAGCTCACTGTCCGGACAGACCTACGAGCAGTACTTC. Protein sequence: CASSLSGQTYEQYF.

The table lists this clone with a count of one. Other nucleotide sequences from this sample produce the same CDR3. The J gene is TRBJ2-2, the V gene TRBV19, with a possible D match to TRBD1 (6 bases). The CDR3 loop spans 13 amino acids. Germline assignment: CDR1 LNHDA and CDR2 SQIVND (reference sequence). V was cut by 3 bases and J by 4 bases, with 6 bases left in between. CDR3 nucleotide sequence: TGTGCCAGTAGTATCAGGGGCACCGGGGAGCTGTTTTTT. This sequence encodes CASSIRGTGELFF.

Of note for this clone: At one end, the junction sequence differs from germline, possibly due to a read error. CDR3 in amino acids: CASSSESGRAPVLF. As DNA, the CDR3 is TGTGCCAGCAGCTCCGAAAGCGGGAGGGCCCCCGTCCTCTTC. V gene TRBV7-2 combines with J gene TRBJ2-1; 10 bases match TRBD2. CDR1 is SGHTA and CDR2 is FQGNSA in the germline V gene. The CDR3 sequence is 14 residues long.

V and J are TRBV7-9 and TRBJ1-5; the match to TRBD1 covers 10 bases. V was pared by 5 bases and J by 3 bases, with 7 bases of the junction left unmatched. CDR1 SEHNR and CDR2 FQNEAQ come from the germline V gene (reference sequence). CDR3 size: 16 residues. DNA of the CDR3: TGTGCCAGCAGCCGACAGGGGGCCATGGACAATCAGCCCCAGCATTTT. It is translated as CASSRQGAMDNQPQHF.

The gene calls are TRBV5-4 and TRBJ2-1; 12 nucleotides match TRBD2. Germline V gene data show CDR1 as SGHNT and CDR2 as YYREEE (reference sequence). J lost 6 bases, V lost 0 bases, and 4 bases had no gene match. CDR3 length: 16 residues. The CDR3 DNA sequence: TGTGCCAGCAGCTTGGGACTAGCGGGAGTACGCAATGAGCAGTTCTTC. As protein: CASSLGLAGVRNEQFF.

This clone was found once. The V gene is TRBV7-9, the J gene TRBJ2-2, with D possibly TRBD1 on 6 matching bases. The CDR3 totals 17 residues. Germline assignment: CDR1 SEHNR and CDR2 FQNEAQ (reference sequence). V was shortened by 4 bases and J by 1 base, with 16 bases between the two germline ends. The CDR3 reads CASSSHRGGRNTGELFF. Here the CDR3 DNA reads TGTGCCAGCAGCTCCCATCGTGGGGGCCGGAACACCGGGGAGCTGTTTTTT.

The J gene is TRBJ2-1, the V gene TRBV4-2, with 8 bases that match TRBD2. The CDR3 length is 16 residues. V shed 0 bases and J 3 bases; nucleotides not matched to a gene: 4. CDR1 and CDR2 (germline): LGHNA, YNFKEQ. The CDR3, as DNA: TGTGCCAGCAGCCAAGATATAGCGGGGTACTACAATGAGCAGTTCTTC. It specifies CASSQDIAGYYNEQFF.

The chain combines TRBV28 with TRBJ1-2; 9 nucleotides agree with TRBD1. Trimming at V came to 9 bases and at J to 7 bases, leaving 15 bases not matched to a gene. The CDR3 contains 15 residues. Germline lookup yields CDR1 MDHEN and CDR2 SYDVKM. The CDR3 here is CASSATGGRMTGYTF. For the CDR3, the DNA is TGTGCCAGTAGTGCAACAGGGGGCCGGATGACTGGCTACACCTTC.

This chain joins TRBV10-1 and TRBJ2-5; the match to TRBD2 covers 7 bases. There are 15 residues in the CDR3. After removal of 0 bases from V and 1 base from J, the junction contained 2 bases not matched to a gene. CDR1 and CDR2 (germline): WNHNN, SYGVQD (reference sequence). The CDR3 region is CASSESGGGQETQYF. For the CDR3, the DNA is TGCGCCAGCAGTGAGTCGGGGGGGGGCCAAGAGACCCAGTACTTC.